This record looks at one T cell receptor beta chain sequence and its context. The target antigen is unknown. Total RNA (roughly 530 ng) served as template for TCR beta cDNA synthesis primed by a constant-region primer. Libraries for TCR beta were built through three nested multiplex PCR rounds, which together made up a slightly modified ARM-PCR procedure. The first two PCR rounds used TRBV1-TRBV30 primers with a Cbeta primer, approximately 10 cycles each. A single record per CDR3 protein comes from TCRdb applying MiXCR to the multiplex PCR reads. The sample holds about 210,000 distinct CDR3 sequences; 85% are singletons and the top ten take around 18%. The sample originates from a study of tumor-infiltrating lymphocytes in primary liver carcinoma. Study findings and constraints: Relative to tumor region pairs, the tumor-adjacent and tumor-blood pairs showed overlap that was lower.

Bulk tissue was left unsorted, and RNA and DNA were co-extracted from approximately 20-30 mg of it. The germline CDR1 and CDR2 sequences are LNHDA and SQIVND (reference sequence). With 2 bases removed from V and 0 bases from J, the gap between germline ends came to 7 bases. The CDR3 totals 14 residues. This sequence joins TRBV19 and TRBJ1-1; the D is unclear. This clonotype was obtained from a man aged 35 to 55 with primary liver carcinoma and hepatitis B virus infection. The specimen was tumor tissue from primary liver carcinoma. The DNA of the CDR3 is TGTGCCAGTAGTATAAAGGTTATGAACACTGAAGCTTTCTTT. Translating it yields CASSIKVMNTEAFF.